This record looks at one TCR beta chain sequence and its context. Its antigen remains unidentified. Time point meaning: persistent/refractory GD, antithyroid drugs over 5 years with positive TRAb. PBMC-extracted RNA yielded the TCR library. American Thyroid Association guidelines defined how Graves' disease was diagnosed. Patients all came to the study from an endocrinology department in Xi'an, China. The data are from a study of regulatory T cells in long-lasting Graves disease. General study results and limits: Sharing of public clonotypes was greater in persistent patients (about 2,700) than in new patients (about 970). Accuracy may have suffered from the small sample size.

With iRepertoire HTBI primers and Arm-PCR of CDR3 regions, TCR beta libraries were built. TCRdb ran MiXCR on the multiplex PCR reads and lists one entry per CDR3 protein. The table includes a few hundred thousand distinct CDR3 sequences, roughly 23% detected once. This CDR3 is built from 12 residues. From germline, CDR1 is KGHSH and CDR2 LQKENI. The germline V and J ends were trimmed by 2 bases and 8 bases, with 9 bases remaining between them. The V and J genes are TRBV18 and TRBJ1-2; D gene uncertain. This sample comprised peripheral blood mononuclear cells (PBMCs), obtained when the disease was refractory, from a patient treated with antithyroid drugs. The receptor's source is a woman between 40 and 50 years old with Graves disease. The DNA for the CDR3 is TGTGCCAGCTCACCAAGTACAGACGGCTACACCTTC. This sequence encodes CASSPSTDGYTF.